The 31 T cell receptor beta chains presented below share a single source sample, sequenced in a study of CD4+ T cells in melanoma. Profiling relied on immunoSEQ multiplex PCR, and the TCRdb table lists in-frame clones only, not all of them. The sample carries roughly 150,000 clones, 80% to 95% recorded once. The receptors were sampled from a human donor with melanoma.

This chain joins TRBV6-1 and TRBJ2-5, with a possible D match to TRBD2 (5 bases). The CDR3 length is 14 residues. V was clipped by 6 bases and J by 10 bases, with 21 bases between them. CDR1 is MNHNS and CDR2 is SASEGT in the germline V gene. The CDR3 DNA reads TGTGCCAGCAGGCCTTCCCTATCAGGCGCGGGCCAGTACTTC. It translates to CASRPSLSGAGQYF.

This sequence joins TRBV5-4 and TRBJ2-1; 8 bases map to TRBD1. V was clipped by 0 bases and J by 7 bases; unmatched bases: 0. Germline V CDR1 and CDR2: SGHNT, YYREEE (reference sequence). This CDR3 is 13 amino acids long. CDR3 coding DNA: TGTGCCAGCAGCTTGGACAGGGGGAATGAGCAGTTCTTC. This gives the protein CASSLDRGNEQFF.

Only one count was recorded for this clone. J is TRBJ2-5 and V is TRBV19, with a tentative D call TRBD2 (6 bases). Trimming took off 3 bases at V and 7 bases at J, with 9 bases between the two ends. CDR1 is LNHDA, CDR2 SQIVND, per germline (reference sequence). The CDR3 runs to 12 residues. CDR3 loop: CASSMSEGTQYF. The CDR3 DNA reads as TGTGCCAGTAGTATGTCGGAGGGGACCCAGTACTTC.

CDR3 residues: CASSLTLPGQGGSGGYTF. DNA of the CDR3: TGTGCCAGCTCACTCACCCTCCCGGGACAGGGGGGCTCCGGTGGCTACACCTTC. The chain links TRBV18 to TRBJ1-2; 11 bases line up with TRBD1. There are 18 residues in the CDR3. V was pared by 4 bases and J by 7 bases, with 17 bases of the junction left unmatched. From germline, CDR1 is KGHSH and CDR2 LQKENI. Full variable domain (remainder filled in from reference TRBV18 and TRBJ1-2): NAGVMQNPRHLVRRRGQEARLRCSPMKGHSHVYWYRQLPEEGLKFMVYLQKENIIDESGMPKERFSAEFPKEGPSILRIQQVVRGDSAAYFCASSLTLPGQGGSGGYTFGSGTRLTVV.

CDR3 bases: TGCAGCGTTGAGACGGAATTGGGACTAGCGGGGGCAAATGAGCAGTTCTTC. Its translation is CSVETELGLAGANEQFF. This chain connects TRBV29-1 to TRBJ2-1; TRBD2 agrees at 14 bases. The CDR3 spans 17 residues. Germline loops: CDR1 SQVTM, CDR2 ANQGSEA. The ends lost 3 bases at V and 7 bases at J; junction bases unmatched: 11.

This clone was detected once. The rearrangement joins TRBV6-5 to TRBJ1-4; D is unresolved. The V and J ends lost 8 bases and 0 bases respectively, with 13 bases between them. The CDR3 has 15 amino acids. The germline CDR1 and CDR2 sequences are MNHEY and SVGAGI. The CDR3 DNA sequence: TGTGCCAGCCGTGGCAGAACTGCAACTAATGAAAAACTGTTTTTT. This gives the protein CASRGRTATNEKLFF.

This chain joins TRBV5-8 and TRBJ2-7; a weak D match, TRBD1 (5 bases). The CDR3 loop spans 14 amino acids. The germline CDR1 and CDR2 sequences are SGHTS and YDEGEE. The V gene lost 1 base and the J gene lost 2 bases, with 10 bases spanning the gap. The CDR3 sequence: CASSLKGRAYEQYF. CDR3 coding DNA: TGTGCCAGCAGCTTGAAAGGCAGGGCCTACGAGCAGTACTTC.

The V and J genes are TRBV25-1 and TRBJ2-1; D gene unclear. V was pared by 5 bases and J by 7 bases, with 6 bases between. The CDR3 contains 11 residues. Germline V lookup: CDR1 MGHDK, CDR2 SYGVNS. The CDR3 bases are TGTGCCAGCAGTCCACTTAATGAGCAGTTCTTC. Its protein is CASSPLNEQFF.

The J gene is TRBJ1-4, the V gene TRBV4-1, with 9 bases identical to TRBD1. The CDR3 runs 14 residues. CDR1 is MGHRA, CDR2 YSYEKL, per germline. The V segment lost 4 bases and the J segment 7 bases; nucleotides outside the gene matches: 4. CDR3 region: CASSPPGQGEKLFF. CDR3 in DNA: TGCGCCAGCAGCCCACCGGGACAGGGTGAAAAACTGTTTTTT.

In DNA form, the CDR3 reads TGCGCCAGCAGCGACGACAGGGGGCGGACCGGGGAGCTGTTTTTT. Residues: CASSDDRGRTGELFF. The chain uses TRBV4-1 and TRBJ2-2, with 10 nucleotides matching TRBD1. CDR3 length equals 15 residues. Germline V lookup: CDR1 MGHRA, CDR2 YSYEKL. Unmatched junction bases numbered 5, after V lost 5 bases and J lost 5 bases.

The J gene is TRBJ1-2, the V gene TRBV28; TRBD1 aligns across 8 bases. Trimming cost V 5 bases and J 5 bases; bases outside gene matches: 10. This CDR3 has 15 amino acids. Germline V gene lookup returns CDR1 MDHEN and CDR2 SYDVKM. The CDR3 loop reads CASSPLGTGLYGYTF. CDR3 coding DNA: TGTGCCAGCAGTCCCCTTGGGACAGGCCTATATGGCTACACCTTC.

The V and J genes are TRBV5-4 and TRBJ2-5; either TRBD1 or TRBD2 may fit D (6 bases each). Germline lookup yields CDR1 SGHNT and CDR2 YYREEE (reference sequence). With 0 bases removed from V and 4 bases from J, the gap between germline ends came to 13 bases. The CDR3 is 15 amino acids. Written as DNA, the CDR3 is TGTGCCAGCAGCTTGGCCAAGGGGGGACGAGAGACCCAGTACTTC. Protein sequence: CASSLAKGGRETQYF. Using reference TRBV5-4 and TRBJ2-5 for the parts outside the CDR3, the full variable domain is ETGVTQSPTHLIKTRGQQVTLRCSSQSGHNTVSWYQQALGQGPQFIFQYYREEENGRGNFPPRFSGLQFPNYSSELNVNALELDDSALYLCASSLAKGGRETQYFGPGTRLLVL.

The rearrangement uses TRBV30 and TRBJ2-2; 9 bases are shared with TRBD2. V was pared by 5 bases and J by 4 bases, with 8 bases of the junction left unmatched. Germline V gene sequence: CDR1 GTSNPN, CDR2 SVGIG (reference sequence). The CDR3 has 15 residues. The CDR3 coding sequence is TGTGCCTGGGAAGCGGGGGGCTCTGGCACCGGGGAGCTGTTTTTT. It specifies CAWEAGGSGTGELFF.

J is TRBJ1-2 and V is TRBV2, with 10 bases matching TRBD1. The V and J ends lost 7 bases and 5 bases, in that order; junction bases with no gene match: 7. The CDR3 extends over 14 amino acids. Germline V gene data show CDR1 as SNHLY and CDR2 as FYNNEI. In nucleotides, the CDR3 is TGTGCCAGCAATCCGACAGGGGGCGGGTATGGCTACACCTTC. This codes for CASNPTGGGYGYTF.

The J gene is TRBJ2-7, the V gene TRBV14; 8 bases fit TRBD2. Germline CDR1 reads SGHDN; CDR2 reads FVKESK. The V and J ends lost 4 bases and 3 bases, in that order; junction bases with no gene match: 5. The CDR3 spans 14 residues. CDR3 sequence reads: CASSLSGAFYEQYF. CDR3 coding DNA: TGTGCCAGCAGCCTTAGCGGGGCCTTCTACGAGCAGTACTTC.

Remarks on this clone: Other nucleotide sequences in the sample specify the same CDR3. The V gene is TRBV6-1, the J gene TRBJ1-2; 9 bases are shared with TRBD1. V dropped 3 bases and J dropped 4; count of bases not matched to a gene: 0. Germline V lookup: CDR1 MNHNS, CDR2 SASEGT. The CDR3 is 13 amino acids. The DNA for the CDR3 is TGTGCCAGCAGTGAGGACAGGGGCTATGGCTACACCTTC. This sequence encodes CASSEDRGYGYTF.

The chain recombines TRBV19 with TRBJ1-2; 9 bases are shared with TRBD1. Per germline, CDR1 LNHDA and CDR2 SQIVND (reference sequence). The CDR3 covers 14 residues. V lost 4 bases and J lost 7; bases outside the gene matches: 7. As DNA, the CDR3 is TGTGCCAGTAGTACCCTCGGACAGGGGATTGGCTACACCTTC. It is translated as CASSTLGQGIGYTF.

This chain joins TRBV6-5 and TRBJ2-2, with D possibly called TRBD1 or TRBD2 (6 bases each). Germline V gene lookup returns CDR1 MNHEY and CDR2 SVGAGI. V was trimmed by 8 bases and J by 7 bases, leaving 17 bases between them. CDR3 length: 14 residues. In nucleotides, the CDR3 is TGTGCCAGCCGAAGGGGGGCCGAGAGCGGGGAGCTGTTTTTT. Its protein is CASRRGAESGELFF.

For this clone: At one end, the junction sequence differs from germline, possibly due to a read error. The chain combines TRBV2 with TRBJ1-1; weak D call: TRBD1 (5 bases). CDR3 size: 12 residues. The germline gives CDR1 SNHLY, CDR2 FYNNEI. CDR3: CASSYGTPGREF. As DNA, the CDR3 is TGTGCCAGCAGTTACGGGACGCCAGGGCGGGAGTTT.

CDR3 loop: CATKKTGRTETEAFF. CDR3 in DNA: TGTGCCACCAAGAAGACAGGACGAACGGAAACTGAAGCTTTCTTT. This chain joins TRBV19 and TRBJ1-1; TRBD1 might be the D (6 bases). The germline V and J ends were trimmed by 10 bases and 5 bases, with 23 bases remaining between them. CDR3 size: 15 residues. Germline V CDR1 and CDR2: LNHDA, SQIVND (reference sequence).

CDR3 nucleotide sequence: TGCGCCAGCAGCCACGTGCGGTCCCATGAGCAGTTCTTC. Translated, it gives CASSHVRSHEQFF. This chain connects TRBV5-1 to TRBJ2-1; no clear D. V was cut by 4 bases and J by 8 bases, with 13 bases left in between. CDR1 is SGHRS, CDR2 YFSETQ, per germline. The CDR3 is made up of 13 amino acids.

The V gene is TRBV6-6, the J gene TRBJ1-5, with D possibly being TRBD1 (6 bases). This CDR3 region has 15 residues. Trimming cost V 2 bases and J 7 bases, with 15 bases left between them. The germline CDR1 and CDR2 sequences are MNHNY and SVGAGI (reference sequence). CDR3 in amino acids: CASSYEAGAGQPQHF. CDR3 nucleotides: TGTGCCAGCAGTTACGAGGCGGGGGCCGGACAGCCCCAGCATTTT.

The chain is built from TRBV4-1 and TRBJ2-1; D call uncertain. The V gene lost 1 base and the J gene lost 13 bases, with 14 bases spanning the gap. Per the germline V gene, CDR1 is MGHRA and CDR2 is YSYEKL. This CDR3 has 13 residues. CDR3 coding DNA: TGCGCCAGCAGCCAAGTGTCAAGAATTAGACAGTTCTTC. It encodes CASSQVSRIRQFF.

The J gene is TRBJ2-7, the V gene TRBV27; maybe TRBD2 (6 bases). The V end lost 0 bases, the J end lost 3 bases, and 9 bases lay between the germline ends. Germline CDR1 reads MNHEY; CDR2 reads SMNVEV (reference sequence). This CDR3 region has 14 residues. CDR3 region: CASSLSRDIYEQYF. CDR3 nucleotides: TGTGCCAGCAGTTTATCGCGGGATATCTACGAGCAGTACTTC.

DNA for the CDR3: TGTGCCAGCAGCCCAGGTCCCAATTCACCCCTCCACTTT. Translating it yields CASSPGPNSPLHF. The chain employs TRBV6-6 and TRBJ1-6; D not certain. V dropped 6 bases and J dropped 7 bases, with 10 bases sitting between them. Germline CDR1 MNHNY, CDR2 SVGAGI (reference sequence). The CDR3 has 13 residues.

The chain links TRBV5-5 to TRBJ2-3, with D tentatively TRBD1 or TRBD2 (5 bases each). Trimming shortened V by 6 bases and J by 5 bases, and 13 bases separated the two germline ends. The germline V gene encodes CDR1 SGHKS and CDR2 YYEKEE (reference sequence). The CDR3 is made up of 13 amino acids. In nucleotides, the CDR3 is TGTGCCAGCATTGAGGGGCCGGGAGATACGCAGTATTTT. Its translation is CASIEGPGDTQYF.

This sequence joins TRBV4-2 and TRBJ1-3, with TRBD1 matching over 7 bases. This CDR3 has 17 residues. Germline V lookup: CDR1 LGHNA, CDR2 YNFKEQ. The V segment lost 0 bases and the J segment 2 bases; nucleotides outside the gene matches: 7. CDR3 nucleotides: TGTGCCAGCAGCCAAGACCCGACAGGGTCCCCTGGAAACACCATATATTTT. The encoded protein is CASSQDPTGSPGNTIYF.

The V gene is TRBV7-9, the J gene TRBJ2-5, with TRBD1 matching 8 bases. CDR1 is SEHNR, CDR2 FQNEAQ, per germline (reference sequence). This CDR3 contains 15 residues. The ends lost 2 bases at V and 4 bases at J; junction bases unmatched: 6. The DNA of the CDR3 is TGTGCCAGCAGCTTAAGCGCTACAGGGGGAGAGACCCAGTACTTC. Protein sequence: CASSLSATGGETQYF.

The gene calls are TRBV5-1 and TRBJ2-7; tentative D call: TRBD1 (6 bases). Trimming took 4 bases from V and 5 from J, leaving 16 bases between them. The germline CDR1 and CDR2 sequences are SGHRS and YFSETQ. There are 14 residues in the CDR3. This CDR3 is CASSMDSPENEQYF. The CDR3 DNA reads TGCGCCAGCAGCATGGACAGCCCAGAGAACGAGCAGTACTTC.

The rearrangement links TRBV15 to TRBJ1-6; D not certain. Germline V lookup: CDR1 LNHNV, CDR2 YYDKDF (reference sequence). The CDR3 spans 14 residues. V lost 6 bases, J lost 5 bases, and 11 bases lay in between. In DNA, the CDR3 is TGTGCCACCAGTGGAAGTATCCATAATTCACCCCTCCACTTT. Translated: CATSGSIHNSPLHF.

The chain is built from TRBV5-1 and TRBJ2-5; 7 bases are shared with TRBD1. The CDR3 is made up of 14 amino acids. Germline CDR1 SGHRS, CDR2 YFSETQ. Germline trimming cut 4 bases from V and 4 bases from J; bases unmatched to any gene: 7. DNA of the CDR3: TGCGCCAGCAGCCCCCGACAGGGTGGAGAGACCCAGTACTTC. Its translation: CASSPRQGGETQYF. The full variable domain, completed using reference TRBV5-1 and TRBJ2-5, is KAGVTQTPRYLIKTRGQQVTLSCSPISGHRSVSWYQQTPGQGLQFLFEYFSETQRNKGNFPGRFSGRQFSNSRSEMNVSTLELGDSALYLCASSPRQGGETQYFGPGTRLLVL.